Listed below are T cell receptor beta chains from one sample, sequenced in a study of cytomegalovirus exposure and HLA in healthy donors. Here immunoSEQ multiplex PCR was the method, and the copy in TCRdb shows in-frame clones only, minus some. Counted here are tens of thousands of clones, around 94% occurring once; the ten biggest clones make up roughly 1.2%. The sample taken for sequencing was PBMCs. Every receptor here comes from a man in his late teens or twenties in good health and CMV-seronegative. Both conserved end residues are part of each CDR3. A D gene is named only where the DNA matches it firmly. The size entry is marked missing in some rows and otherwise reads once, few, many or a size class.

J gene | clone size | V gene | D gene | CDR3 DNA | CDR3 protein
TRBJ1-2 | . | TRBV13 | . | TGTGCCAGCAGCCGAGGACGGACAGCTAACTATGGCTACACCTTC | CASSRGRTANYGYTF
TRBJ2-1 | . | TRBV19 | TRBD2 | TGTGCCAGTAGCTCCCCCCGGACTAGCGGGAGTCATGAGCAGTTCTTC | CASSSPRTSGSHEQFF
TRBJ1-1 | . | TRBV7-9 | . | TGTGCCAGCAGCTCGAGACCCCAGGGGCGCACTGAAGCTTTCTTT | CASSSRPQGRTEAFF
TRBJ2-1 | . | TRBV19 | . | TGTGCCAGTAGTATCATGGCTAGCGATAATGAGCAGTTCTTC | CASSIMASDNEQFF
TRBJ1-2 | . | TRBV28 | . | TGTGCCAGCAGCTCCCGGAGGGGCTACACCTTC | CASSSRRGYTF
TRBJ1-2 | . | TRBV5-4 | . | TGTGCCAGCAGTGGAACCGGGACAACGGTTTCGGCGTTGGGTGGCTACACCTTC | CASSGTGTTVSALGGYTF
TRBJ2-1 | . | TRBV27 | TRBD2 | TGTGCCAGCAGTTTATTGGTGACTAGCGGGAGGGCCAATGAGCAGTTCTTC | CASSLLVTSGRANEQFF
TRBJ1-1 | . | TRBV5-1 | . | TGCGCCAGCAGCTTGGGGCCACCGAACACTGAAGCTTTCTTT | CASSLGPPNTEAFF
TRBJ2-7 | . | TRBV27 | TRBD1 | TGTGCCAGCAGCCGGGGGACAGGGCAATTCGAGCAGTACTTC | CASSRGTGQFEQYF
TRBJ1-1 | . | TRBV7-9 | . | TGTGCCAGCAGCTTAGGATGGGGGGATACCACTGAAGCTTTCTTT | CASSLGWGDTTEAFF
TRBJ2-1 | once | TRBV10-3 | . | TGTGCCATCACCTCGGGAGATGAGCAGTTCTTC | CAITSGDEQFF
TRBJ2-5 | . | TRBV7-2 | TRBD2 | TGTGCCAGCAGTTCACTAGCGTCCCAAGAGACCCAGTACTTC | CASSSLASQETQYF
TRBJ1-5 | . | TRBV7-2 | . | TGTGCCAGCAGCTCCGAGAGCCAGCCCCAGCATTTT | CASSSESQPQHF
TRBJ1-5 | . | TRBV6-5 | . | TGTGCCAGCAGTTACTCGAACCAGTACAATCAGCCCCAGCATTTT | CASSYSNQYNQPQHF
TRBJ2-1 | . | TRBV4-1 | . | TGCGCCAGCAGCCGGGGAGGTGAGCAGTTCTTC | CASSRGGEQFF
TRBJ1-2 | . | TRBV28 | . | TGTGCCAGCAGAGGCCAGGGTGGGTACTATGGCTACACCTTC | CASRGQGGYYGYTF
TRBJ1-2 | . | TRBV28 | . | TGTGCCAGCAATGCAGGGGCAAACTATGGCTACACCTTC | CASNAGANYGYTF
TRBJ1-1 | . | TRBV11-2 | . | TGTGCCAGCAGCTTATGGAGTGAAGCTTTCTTT | CASSLWSEAFF
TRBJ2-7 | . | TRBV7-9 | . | TGTGCCAGCAGCTTAACTACCGGGGATTCAGAGCAGTACTTC | CASSLTTGDSEQYF
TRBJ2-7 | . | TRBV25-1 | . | TGTGCCAGTAATAGCGACCACTCCTACGAGCAGTACTTC | CASNSDHSYEQYF
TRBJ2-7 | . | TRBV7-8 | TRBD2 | TGTGCCAGCAGCTTAATAGCGGGAGGCGCCTACGAGCAGTACTTC | CASSLIAGGAYEQYF
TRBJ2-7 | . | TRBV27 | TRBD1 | TGTGCCAGCAGTTTGACAGGGATTCCCTACGAGCAGTACTTC | CASSLTGIPYEQYF
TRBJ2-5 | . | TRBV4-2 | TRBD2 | TGTGCCAGCAGCCAGACTAGCGGGAGCGGGGAGACCCAGTACTTC | CASSQTSGSGETQYF
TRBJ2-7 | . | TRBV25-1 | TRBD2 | TGTGCCAGCAGTGAATATACTAGCGTCGACGAGCAGTACTTC | CASSEYTSVDEQYF
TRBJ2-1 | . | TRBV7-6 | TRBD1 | TGTGCCAGCAGCTTAGAGGGACAGGCATACAATGAGCAGTTCTTC | CASSLEGQAYNEQFF
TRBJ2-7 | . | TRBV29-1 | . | TGCAGCGCACTAGAGGGAACCTACGAGCAGTACTTC | CSALEGTYEQYF
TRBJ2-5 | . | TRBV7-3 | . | TGTGCCAGCAGTGCGGGGCCCGGGGAGACCCAGTACTTC | CASSAGPGETQYF
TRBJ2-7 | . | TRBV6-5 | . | TGTGCCAGCAGTACGACAGCAAACTACGAGCAGTACTTC | CASSTTANYEQYF
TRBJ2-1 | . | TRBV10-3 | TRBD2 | TGTGCCATCTCTATAGCGGGAGAAGGAGATGAGCAGTTCTTC | CAISIAGEGDEQFF
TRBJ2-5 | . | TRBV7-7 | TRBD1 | TGTGCTAGCAGCTTAGGGACAGGGTACTTTCAAGAGACCCAGTACTTC | CASSLGTGYFQETQYF
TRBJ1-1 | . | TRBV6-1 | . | TGTGCCAGCGGAAGTGCAGGATACACTGAAGCTTTCTTT | CASGSAGYTEAFF
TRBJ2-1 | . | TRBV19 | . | TGTGCCAGTAGTATTATGGGAGGCAGCAATGAGCAGTTCTTC | CASSIMGGSNEQFF
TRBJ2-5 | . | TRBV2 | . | TGTGCCAGCAGCGTGATGATGTCGGGAGAGACCCAGTACTTC | CASSVMMSGETQYF
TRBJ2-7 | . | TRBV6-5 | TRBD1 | TGTGCCAGCACCAGGACAGGGGTGACCTACGAGCAGTACTTC | CASTRTGVTYEQYF
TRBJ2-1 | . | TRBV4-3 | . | TGCGCCAGCAGCCAAGACGGCAGCGGTACTTACAATGAGCAGTTCTTC | CASSQDGSGTYNEQFF
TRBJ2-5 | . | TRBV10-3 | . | TGTGCCACTACTGGACAGACCCAAGAGACCCAGTACTTC | CATTGQTQETQYF
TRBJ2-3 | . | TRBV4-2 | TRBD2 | TGTGCCAGCAGCCAAGAGCTAGCGGGAGGCCTCACAGATACGCAGTATTTT | CASSQELAGGLTDTQYF
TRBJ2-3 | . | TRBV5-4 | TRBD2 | TGTGCCAGCAGCAGGGGACTAGCGGAGTCTAGCACAGATACGCAGTATTTT | CASSRGLAESSTDTQYF
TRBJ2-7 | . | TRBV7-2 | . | TGTGCCAGCAGCTTAGGACTAGTGCGCTACGAGCAGTACTTC | CASSLGLVRYEQYF
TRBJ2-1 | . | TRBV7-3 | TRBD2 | TGTGCCAGCAGCTTACAACTAGCGGGAGAGGGCAACAATGAGCAGTTCTTC | CASSLQLAGEGNNEQFF
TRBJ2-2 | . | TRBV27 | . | TGTGCCAGCACAGAGAACACCGGGGAGCTGTTTTTT | CASTENTGELFF
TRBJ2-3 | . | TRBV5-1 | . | TGCGCCAGCAGCTTGGGGCTGGGGACTAGCACAGATACGCAGTATTTT | CASSLGLGTSTDTQYF
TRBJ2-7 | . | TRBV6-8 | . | TGTGCCACCAGACAGATCAGCTCCTACGAGCAGTACTTC | CATRQISSYEQYF
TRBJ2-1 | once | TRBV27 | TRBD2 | TGTGCCAGTCAGGGACTAGCTCCCAATGAGCAGTTCTTC | CASQGLAPNEQFF